This T cell receptor beta chain stems from a study of spatial heterogeneity in lung cancer. Study at large: Patients with untreated early-stage non-small cell lung cancer, numbering roughly 69, were the donors.

Looked up from germline, CDR1 is SGHAT and CDR2 is FQNNGV. V was pared by 5 bases and J by 7 bases, with 9 bases between. The CDR3 contains 13 residues. Time point indicated: blood at routine non-recurrence follow-up after resection. The library protocol tagged each TCR cDNA with a unique molecular identifier. TCRdb reanalysed the 5' RACE reads using MiXCR and keeps one entry per CDR3 protein. The sample shows roughly 70,000 distinct CDR3 sequences, roughly 8.9% of them seen only once. Study-level points and caveats: Ubiquitous, expanded tumor-derived TCRs were more frequently observed in blood at resection than at follow-up.

This clonotype was recorded at least ten times. The antigen remains unidentified. This sequence originates from a female donor with early-stage non-small cell lung cancer. Sequences were derived from PBMCs, sampled at follow-up. The chain is built from TRBV11-2 and TRBJ1-6, with D unresolved. The CDR3 coding sequence is TGTGCCAGCAGCATAACGGGGAATTCACCCCTCCACTTT. It codes for CASSITGNSPLHF.